This T cell receptor beta chain was captured in a study of PD-L1 blockade in urothelial cancer. Looking at the study overall: Blood was analyzed 3 weeks (second dose) and 6 weeks after treatment start.

V dropped 3 bases and J dropped 4 bases, with 12 bases sitting between them. Germline CDR1 MDHEN, CDR2 SYDVKM. The CDR3 contains 15 residues. Sequencing used immunoSEQ multiplex PCR; TCRdb keeps in-frame clones, though not all of them. This sample carries fewer than 75,000 clones, roughly 90% of them seen once, and the ten largest clones take 3.5% to 5%. Time point described: pretreatment peripheral blood. The TCR comes from a man aged 65 to 79 with urothelial cancer. V usage is TRBV28 and J usage is TRBJ2-2; D is undetermined. Sequencing used PBMCs, obtained around atezolizumab (anti-PD-L1) treatment. The CDR3 region has the DNA TGTGCCAGCAGTTTTCGGCCTTGGAGCACCGGGGAGCTGTTTTTT. Residues: CASSFRPWSTGELFF.